This T cell receptor (beta chain) comes out of a study of blood T cell repertoires in COVID-19. Clones were read by immunoSEQ multiplex PCR, and TCRdb kept only the in-frame ones, dropping some. The sample has about 110,000 clones; 88% are singletons. The sequenced sample consisted of peripheral blood. The receptor was derived from a woman between 50 and 59 years old with active or convalescent COVID-19.

This chain's CDR3 is CASSAGLAGVYRSYNEQFF. The CDR3 DNA follows: TGTGCCAGCAGCGCGGGACTAGCGGGAGTCTATAGGTCCTACAATGAGCAGTTCTTC. The genes are TRBV21-1 and TRBJ2-1; TRBD2, the D gene given by the table, was not confirmed from the DNA. TRBV21-1 is listed as a pseudogene. The CDR3 spans 19 residues.